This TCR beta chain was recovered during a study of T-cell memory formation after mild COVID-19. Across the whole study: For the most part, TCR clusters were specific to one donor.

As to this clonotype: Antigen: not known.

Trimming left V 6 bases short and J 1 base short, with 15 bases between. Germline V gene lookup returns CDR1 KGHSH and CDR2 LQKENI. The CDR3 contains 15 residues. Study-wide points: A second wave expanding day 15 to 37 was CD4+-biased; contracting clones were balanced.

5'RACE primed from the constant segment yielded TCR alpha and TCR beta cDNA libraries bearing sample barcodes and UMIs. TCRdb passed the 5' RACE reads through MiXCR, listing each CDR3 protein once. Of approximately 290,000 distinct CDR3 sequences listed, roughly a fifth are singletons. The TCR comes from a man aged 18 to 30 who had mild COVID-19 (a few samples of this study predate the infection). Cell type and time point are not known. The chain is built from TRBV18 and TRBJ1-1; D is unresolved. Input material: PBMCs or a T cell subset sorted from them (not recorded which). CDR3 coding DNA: TGTGCCAGCTCCCCGATGGCCCTTCAGAACACTGAAGCTTTCTTT. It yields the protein CASSPMALQNTEAFF.